A selection of T cell receptor beta chains follows, all from one sample in a study of T cell responses to AZD1222 COVID-19 vaccine. The repertoire was sequenced with immunoSEQ multiplex PCR; TCRdb's copy has only in-frame clones and lacks some. The data contain around 100,000 clones, roughly nine tenths of them singletons. The sample consisted of peripheral blood, taken on day 0 of AZD1222 vaccination. These TCRs come from an adult in good health. The CDR3 runs from the conserved cysteine through the conserved F or W. A D gene is named only where the DNA matches it firmly. The size of a clone is reported for some rows only, either as once, few or many, or as a class for expanded clones.

v_gene	j_gene	abundance	d_gene	CDR3aa	CDR3nt
TRBV12-3/TRBV12-4	TRBJ2-1	NA	NA	CASRTQINEQFF	TGTGCCAGCAGAACACAGATCAATGAGCAGTTCTTC
TRBV9	TRBJ1-2	NA	TRBD1	CASSVVGTGFNYGYTF	TGTGCCAGCAGCGTAGTGGGGACAGGGTTTAACTATGGCTACACCTTC
TRBV10-1	TRBJ1-1	NA	TRBD1	CASSELGQGSGTEAFF	TGCGCCAGCAGTGAGCTGGGACAGGGGAGCGGGACTGAAGCTTTCTTT
TRBV27	TRBJ1-5	NA	NA	CASSFSGEGQPQHF	TGTGCCAGCAGTTTTTCGGGGGAGGGTCAGCCCCAGCATTTT
TRBV28	TRBJ2-7	NA	TRBD1	CASSPDGTGDIYEQYF	TGTGCCAGCAGTCCTGACGGGACAGGGGATATCTACGAGCAGTACTTC
TRBV2	TRBJ1-1	NA	TRBD1	CASSVWTGQTEAFF	TGTGCCAGCAGTGTGTGGACAGGACAAACTGAAGCTTTCTTT
TRBV2	TRBJ2-3	NA	TRBD2	CASRGLAGGRTDTQYF	TGTGCCAGCAGGGGGCTAGCGGGGGGCCGCACAGATACGCAGTATTTT
TRBV10-2	TRBJ1-6	NA	NA	CASRRSGIRGSYNSPLHF	TGCGCCAGCAGGAGGAGTGGGATCCGGGGCTCCTATAATTCACCCCTCCACTTT
TRBV3-1/TRBV3-2	TRBJ2-7	NA	NA	CASSQQDSSYEQYF	TGTGCCAGCAGCCAACAGGATTCCTCCTACGAGCAGTACTTC
TRBV28	TRBJ1-1	NA	TRBD1	CASRQTGGWTEAFF	TGTGCCAGCAGACAGACAGGGGGCTGGACTGAAGCTTTCTTT
TRBV19	TRBJ1-2	NA	TRBD1	CASTPQGGGESYGYTF	TGTGCCAGTACCCCCCAGGGGGGGGGAGAGAGTTATGGCTACACCTTC
TRBV7-8	TRBJ2-3	NA	NA	CASRSGTDTQYF	TGTGCCAGCAGGTCAGGGACAGATACGCAGTATTTT
TRBV5-1	TRBJ2-7	NA	TRBD2	CASSSQGGRETYEQYF	TGCGCCAGCAGCTCCCAGGGCGGGAGGGAGACCTACGAGCAGTACTTC
TRBV6-4	TRBJ1-1	once	TRBD1	CASSNNPGQGLPEAFF	TGTGCCAGCAGCAATAATCCGGGACAGGGACTGCCTGAAGCTTTCTTT
TRBV18	TRBJ2-7	NA	NA	CASSLGTDAYEQYF	TGTGCCAGCTCCCTCGGGACGGATGCCTACGAGCAGTACTTC
TRBV6-5	TRBJ2-7	NA	NA	CASSYSPVSVYEQYF	TGTGCCAGCAGTTACTCCCCCGTGTCGGTCTACGAGCAGTACTTC
TRBV5-1	TRBJ2-7	few	NA	CASSLSQGRAYEQYF	TGCGCCAGCAGCTTGAGTCAGGGGAGAGCCTACGAGCAGTACTTC
TRBV29-1	TRBJ2-7	NA	TRBD1	CSVETGASYEQYF	TGCAGCGTTGAGACAGGGGCCTCCTACGAGCAGTACTTC
TRBV9	TRBJ2-3	NA	TRBD2	CASSVVAGRTDTQYF	TGTGCCAGCAGCGTAGTAGCGGGTCGCACAGATACGCAGTATTTT
TRBV24-1	TRBJ2-3	NA	TRBD2	CATSEPSGGSADTQYF	TGTGCCACCAGTGAACCCTCTGGCGGGAGCGCAGATACGCAGTATTTT
TRBV7-9	TRBJ1-2	few	TRBD1	CASSPVDRALLYGYTF	TGTGCCAGCAGCCCCGTAGACAGGGCCTTACTCTATGGCTACACCTTC
TRBV11-1	TRBJ1-1	NA	NA	CASTTMDTEAFF	TGTGCCAGCACCACTATGGACACTGAAGCTTTCTTT